This T cell receptor beta chain is drawn from a study of blood T cell repertoires in COVID-19. Germline V gene data show CDR1 as KGHSH and CDR2 as LQKENI. This CDR3 comprises 17 residues. Trimming shortened V by 6 bases and J by 0 bases, and 19 bases separated the two germline ends. Original data processing: How many nucleated cells were present was estimated from reference gene primer amplification. Profiling relied on immunoSEQ multiplex PCR, and the TCRdb table lists in-frame clones only, not all of them. The V and J calls and clone size were taken over from that table, and D and trimming were inferred from the DNA. The table has more than 95,000 clones, 70% to 80% seen once.

The source of this sequence is a man aged 50 or older with acute or convalescent COVID-19. The rearrangement links TRBV18 to TRBJ2-3, with a tentative D call TRBD1 (6 bases). The sample consisted of peripheral blood. CDR3 sequence (DNA): TGTGCCAGCTCCCTCTTCGGACAGAACCCTAGCACAGATACGCAGTATTTT. This sequence encodes CASSLFGQNPSTDTQYF.